These 18 T cell receptor beta chains were all obtained from the same sample, sequenced in a study of blood T cell repertoires in COVID-19. Clones were sequenced by immunoSEQ multiplex PCR, and TCRdb holds only the in-frame ones, with some missing. The sample yields some 200,000 clones, around 85% seen once. What was sequenced was peripheral blood. The receptors stem from a woman aged 55-70 years with acute or convalescent COVID-19.

The chain recombines TRBV15 with TRBJ2-1; 10 nucleotides align to TRBD1. Germline V gene lookup returns CDR1 LNHNV and CDR2 YYDKDF (reference sequence). The CDR3 runs 16 residues. After removal of 1 base from V and 5 bases from J, the junction contained 5 bases not matched to a gene. CDR3: CATSRGGGTGDNEQFF. The CDR3 DNA reads TGTGCCACCAGCAGAGGTGGCGGGACAGGGGACAATGAGCAGTTCTTC.

The chain has TRBV6-4 and TRBJ1-2; a possible D gene is TRBD1 (6 bases). V was cut by 5 bases and J by 2 bases, with 9 bases left in between. The CDR3 length is 13 residues. CDR1 is MRHNA, CDR2 SNTAGT, per germline. The CDR3 region has the DNA TGTGCCAGCAGTTTCGGACAGAACTATGGCTACACCTTC. Its translation is CASSFGQNYGYTF.

The chain links TRBV6-5 to TRBJ1-2; 7 bases fit TRBD1. Germline CDR1 and CDR2: MNHEY and SVGAGI. The V and J ends lost 8 bases and 0 bases, in that order; junction bases with no gene match: 0. CDR3 size: 12 residues. In DNA form, the CDR3 reads TGTGCCAGCGGACAGGCTAACTATGGCTACACCTTC. Encoded protein: CASGQANYGYTF.

The genes are TRBV14 and TRBJ2-1; possible D gene TRBD2, 5 bases. Germline V gene sequence: CDR1 SGHDN, CDR2 FVKESK. Trimming shortened V by 1 base and J by 2 bases, and 12 bases separated the two germline ends. This CDR3 has 16 amino acids. The CDR3 bases are TGTGCCAGCAGCCAAGGGTTCGTGAGGGCCTACAATGAGCAGTTCTTC. This encodes CASSQGFVRAYNEQFF.

In this sample, this clone turned up once. The genes are TRBV27 and TRBJ2-7; 8 bases are a match to TRBD2. Germline CDR1 is MNHEY and CDR2 is SMNVEV (reference sequence). V dropped 0 bases and J dropped 4; count of bases not matched to a gene: 8. This CDR3 is built from 16 residues. The chain's CDR3 is CASSLSPVPSGYEQYF. The CDR3 DNA sequence: TGTGCCAGCAGTTTATCGCCGGTCCCTAGCGGGTACGAGCAGTACTTC.

The J gene is TRBJ1-1, the V gene TRBV27; maybe TRBD1 (6 bases). CDR1 is MNHEY, CDR2 SMNVEV, per germline (reference sequence). This CDR3 contains 15 residues. The ends were cut back, 5 bases at V and 4 bases at J, with 17 bases in the middle. The CDR3 DNA is TGTGCCAGCAGTCTCATCGGGGGGCCCGGCACTGAAGCTTTCTTT. This translates into CASSLIGGPGTEAFF.

The V call is TRBV28, the J call TRBJ2-3; 10 bases align to TRBD2. Trimming at V came to 7 bases and at J to 5 bases, leaving 12 bases not matched to a gene. The germline V gene has CDR1 MDHEN and CDR2 SYDVKM. The CDR3 has 16 amino acids. The CDR3: CASMGVLAGAGDTQYF. The CDR3 DNA sequence: TGTGCCAGCATGGGGGTTCTAGCGGGAGCTGGAGATACGCAGTATTTT. Full variable domain (remainder filled in from reference TRBV28 and TRBJ2-3): DVKVTQSSRYLVKRTGEKVFLECVQDMDHENMFWYRQDPGLGLRLIYFSYDVKMKEKGDIPEGYSVSREKKERFSLILESASTNQTSMYLCASMGVLAGAGDTQYFGPGTRLTVL.

The chain uses TRBV2 and TRBJ2-5, with D maybe TRBD2 (5 bases). CDR1 and CDR2 (germline): SNHLY, FYNNEI. Deletions cut 4 bases from V and 4 bases from J, with 13 bases between. This CDR3 comprises 14 residues. CDR3 DNA sequence: TGTGCCAGCAGTGCCCTGCTAGCCGCAGAGACCCAGTACTTC. The encoded protein is CASSALLAAETQYF.

V and J are TRBV9 and TRBJ2-1, with D possibly matching TRBD2 (6 bases). Trimming removed 0 bases from V and 9 bases from J, with 13 bases in between. Germline assignment: CDR1 SGDLS and CDR2 YYNGEE. This CDR3 is 14 amino acids long. The CDR3 nucleotides are TGTGCCAGCAGCGTAGATCTAGCGTCGACTGAGCAGTTCTTC. This gives the protein CASSVDLASTEQFF.

J is TRBJ2-7 and V is TRBV11-2; TRBD2 matches 9 bases. This CDR3 contains 15 residues. Germline V CDR1 and CDR2: SGHAT, FQNNGV. V shed 2 bases, J shed 1 base, and the junction held 3 bases outside the gene matches. The CDR3 DNA reads TGTGCCAGCAGCTTATACAGCGGGGGGTCCTACGAGCAGTACTTC. Protein: CASSLYSGGSYEQYF.

This clone was counted a few times. This chain uses TRBV11-2 with TRBJ1-2, with D tentatively TRBD1 (6 bases). This CDR3 is built from 17 residues. V was pared by 3 bases and J by 7 bases, with 24 bases between. Germline V gene sequence: CDR1 SGHAT, CDR2 FQNNGV. The CDR3 loop reads CASSLGATGSHYSGYTF. CDR3 in DNA: TGTGCCAGCAGCTTGGGCGCCACAGGGTCCCACTACTCTGGCTACACCTTC.

Regarding this clone: At one of its ends the junction is not consistent with the germline gene, which may arise from a read error. J is TRBJ2-1 and V is TRBV7-9; TRBD2 agrees at 11 bases. This CDR3 region has 14 residues. CDR1 and CDR2 from the germline V gene are SEHNR and FQNEAQ (reference sequence). The CDR3 is CASSLAGGFDEQFF. The CDR3 DNA follows: TGTGCCAGCAGCCTAGCGGGAGGTTTCGATGAGCAGTTCTTC.

This clone was picked up a small number of times. The chain carries TRBV6-5 and TRBJ1-2; no reliable D call. This CDR3 has 15 residues. Germline V gene lookup returns CDR1 MNHEY and CDR2 SVGAGI. Deletions cut 0 bases from V and 3 bases from J, with 11 bases between. CDR3 protein: CASSYSGGSDYGYTF. In DNA form, the CDR3 reads TGTGCCAGCAGTTACTCGGGAGGGTCGGACTATGGCTACACCTTC.

This chain joins TRBV19 and TRBJ2-1; 8 nucleotides agree with TRBD1. The germline V gene encodes CDR1 LNHDA and CDR2 SQIVND (reference sequence). The CDR3 has 16 residues. With 1 base clipped from V and 4 bases from J, the junction kept 6 bases outside the gene matches. CDR3 nucleotides: TGTGCCAGTAGTATAGGCAGGCAGGGGGCATACAATGAGCAGTTCTTC. Translation gives CASSIGRQGAYNEQFF.

Only one count was recorded for this clone. The rearrangement joins TRBV9 to TRBJ1-4; weak D call: TRBD1 (5 bases). The CDR3 is 14 residues long. V lost 0 bases and J lost 6, with 9 bases in between. Germline loops: CDR1 SGDLS, CDR2 YYNGEE. The CDR3 sequence is CASSVAGLDEKLFF. The CDR3 coding sequence is TGTGCCAGCAGCGTAGCAGGGTTGGATGAAAAACTGTTTTTT.

V and J are TRBV6-1 and TRBJ1-2; D is unresolved. The ends were cut back, 0 bases at V and 8 bases at J, with 16 bases in the middle. CDR1 and CDR2 (germline): MNHNS, SASEGT. The CDR3 consists of 15 residues. The CDR3: CASSEALRVVEGYTF. The CDR3 region has the DNA TGTGCCAGCAGTGAAGCGCTTCGGGTCGTAGAGGGCTACACCTTC.

The chain recombines TRBV27 with TRBJ1-2, with 7 bases lining up with TRBD1. Unmatched junction bases numbered 12, after V lost 5 bases and J lost 3 bases. CDR3 length equals 16 residues. Looked up from germline, CDR1 is MNHEY and CDR2 is SMNVEV (reference sequence). The CDR3 coding sequence is TGTGCCAGCAGTCCTTCTTCCGGACAGGCCCACTATGGCTACACCTTC. Amino acids: CASSPSSGQAHYGYTF.

The V call is TRBV5-8, the J call TRBJ1-4; a weak D match, TRBD1 (6 bases). Trimming left V 4 bases short and J 0 bases short, with 16 bases between. This CDR3 has 17 residues. Germline CDR1 reads SGHTS; CDR2 reads YDEGEE. CDR3 region: CASSQSDSYTTNEKLFF. As DNA, the CDR3 is TGTGCCAGCAGCCAATCGGACAGTTATACAACTAATGAAAAACTGTTTTTT.